The clone carrying this TCR beta chain was seen a few times. Its cognate antigen is unknown. V was cut by 0 bases and J by 6 bases, with 12 bases left in between. Germline V gene sequence: CDR1 MRHNA, CDR2 SNTAGT. The CDR3 consists of 14 residues. The data stem from a study of cytomegalovirus exposure and HLA in healthy donors. Study-wide background: An analysis done earlier identified more than 100 million unique TCR beta sequences from approximately 180 million T cells. Study-wide points: A cluster of highly shared sequence variants was likely a sequencing artifact. Confirmation was obtained in vitro that a few CMV-associated chains are specific for CMV antigens. Compared with the roughly 670-donor mean, an Asian-associated ancestry cluster reportedly had fewer N-insertions, according to a later analysis.

The PCR was carried out with 60 Vbeta primers and 13 Jbeta primers. Repertoires were generated with immunoSEQ multiplex PCR, while TCRdb's copy carries only in-frame clones and drops some. The sample contains about 180,000 clones, approximately 84% of which appear only once. This receptor was obtained from a girl between 10 and 17 years old in good health and CMV-seropositive. The V and J genes are TRBV6-4 and TRBJ2-7; D might be TRBD2 (5 bases). Sequencing was performed on PBMCs. The CDR3 region is CASSDSKESGEQYF. DNA for the CDR3: TGTGCCAGCAGTGACTCGAAAGAGAGCGGCGAGCAGTACTTC.